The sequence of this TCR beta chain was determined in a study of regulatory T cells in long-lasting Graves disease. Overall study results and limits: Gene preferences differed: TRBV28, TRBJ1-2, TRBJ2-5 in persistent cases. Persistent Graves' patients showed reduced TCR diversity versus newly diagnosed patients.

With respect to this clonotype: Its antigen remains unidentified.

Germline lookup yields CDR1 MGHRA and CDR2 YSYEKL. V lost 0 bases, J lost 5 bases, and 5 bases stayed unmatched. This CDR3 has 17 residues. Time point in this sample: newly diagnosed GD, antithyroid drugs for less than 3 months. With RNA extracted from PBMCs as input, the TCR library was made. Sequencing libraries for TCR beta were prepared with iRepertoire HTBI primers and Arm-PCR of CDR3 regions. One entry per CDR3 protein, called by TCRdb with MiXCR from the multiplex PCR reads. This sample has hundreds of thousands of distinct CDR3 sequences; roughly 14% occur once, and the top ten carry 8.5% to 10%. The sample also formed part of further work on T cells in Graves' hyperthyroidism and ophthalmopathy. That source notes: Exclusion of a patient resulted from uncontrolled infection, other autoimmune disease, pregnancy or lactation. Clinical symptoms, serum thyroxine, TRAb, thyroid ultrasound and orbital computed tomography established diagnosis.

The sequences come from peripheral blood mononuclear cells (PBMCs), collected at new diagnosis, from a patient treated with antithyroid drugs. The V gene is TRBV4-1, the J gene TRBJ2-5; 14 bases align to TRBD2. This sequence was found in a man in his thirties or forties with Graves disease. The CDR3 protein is CASSQDPTSGRDETQYF. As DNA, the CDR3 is TGCGCCAGCAGCCAAGATCCGACTAGCGGGAGGGACGAGACCCAGTACTTC.